This T cell receptor beta chain was captured by sequencing in a study of molecular identifiers for immune sequencing clone quantification (dated by TCRdb to between 2018 and 2020). With regard to the full study: In a replicate experiment, RNA from roughly 20,000 or 100,000 naive CD8 T cells was split into five aliquots, four of which were sequenced. This methods study used CD8 T cells to benchmark TCR RNA copy counting and molecular-identifier clustering-based TCR repertoire sequencing (MIDCIRS).

From its cysteine to its phenylalanine, the CDR3 spans 14 amino acids. The CDR3 DNA has 42 bases and is translated from base 1. Clipping removes 7 bases from V and 5 bases from J, with 7 as the unmatched junction base count. Looking up the germline V gene (reference sequence) yields CDR1 LNHNV and CDR2 YYDKDF. Points the paper makes about the study in general: Even against a background of about a million naive CD8 T cells, spiked-in Jurkat TCR RNA amounting to a single cell's worth was reported to be detectable. The naive libraries included spiked-in Jurkat TCR RNA (around 9 copies' worth), and this RNA is not part of the donor repertoire. Modeling estimated about 3.3 recovered TCR RNA copies per cell, compared with about ten by digital PCR, which implies 30% to 35% capture efficiency. Highly expanded clone sizes could be underestimated because identical TCR molecules may share a barcode. In CMV-specific effector cells, clones with more than 20 RNA copies accounted for over 99% of molecules, whereas in naive cells such clones accounted for under 1%. When barcode sub-clustering was omitted, TCR diversity was inflated by chimeric consensus sequences, with chimeras reaching as high as 47%.

The library was produced with PCR. Sequencing relied on an Illumina HiSeq 4000. Bulk TCR libraries were generated as previously described, with the TCR primers listed in Table S5 used. The Qiagen AllPrep DNA/RNA kit was used to purify total RNA. Before analysis, reads from multiple sequencing runs of one library were combined. As for how the authors treated the data: Reads were retained only if the reads had an exact TCR constant sequence, and the retained reads were trimmed to 150 nt and grouped according to their 12-nt molecular barcodes. Within each barcode group, reads were sub-clustered at a 15% Levenshtein threshold, and quality-weighted consensus sequences were built per RNA molecule. Non-functional sequences were filtered out, along with any lower-count sequence sitting one edit away from another sequence. Barcode sub-clusters with fewer than 20% of the maximum read count were removed, based on fitting two negative binomial distributions. Using fastp at Q25 and MiXCR, TCRdb reprocessed the public reads and kept productive beta chains. When rows share a CDR3 protein, they turn into one entry using the most common DNA and genes. TCRdb's processing, not the authors' own work, is the source of the V and J calls. Present in this sample are about half a million distinct CDR3 sequences, about a fifth of which were seen just once. 0.7% to 0.95% of the sample is taken by the ten largest.

This clonotype showed up just a few times. The clone's antigen remains unknown. Base quality data are lacking; no much larger clone is found one base away. Libraries of naive CD8 T cells were generated from about 21,000 to 970,000 sorted cells, with 10%, 30% or 50% of the purified RNA used. Naive CD8 T cells were FACS-sorted as CD8+CD4-CCR7+CD45RA+ on a BD FACSAria II into RLT Plus buffer. To test detection sensitivity, Jurkat RNA equivalent to approximately ten TCR copies was spiked into samples of roughly 17,000-1,000,000 naive CD8 T cells. Enrichment of CD8 T cells was done with RosetteSep CD8+ T Cell Enrichment Cocktail plus Ficoll-Paque, and ACK red cell lysis came afterward.

Recombination joined TRBV15 with TRBJ1-1, with TRBD1 identical over 10 junction bases. The sequenced material came from naive CD8+ T cells from blood, with Jurkat cell RNA spiked in. The meaning of the sample's cell subset or site label: FACS-sorted CD8+CD4-CCR7+CD45RA+ naive T cells. The receptor was derived from a human donor in good health. Some libraries in this study had Jurkat cell RNA spiked in. The bases are TGTGCCACCAAAAGGGACAGGGGCTGGACTGAAGCTTTCTTT. It specifies CATKRDRGWTEAFF.